These 15 T cell receptor beta chains share one sample of origin, sequenced in a study of T cell clonotyping in hematopoietic cell transplantation (dated by TCRdb to 2020 to 2022). The protocol used for the library was the immunoSEQ multiplex PCR assay. TCRdb retrieved this table from immuneACCESS and kept in-frame rearrangements only. Not all clones are present; in checked studies, unresolved V genes account for under half, and no reason is known for the remainder. The sample table contains fewer than 25,000 clones; only one count was recorded for 85% to 90% of them. The top ten constitute 3.5% to 4% of the sample. In light of the paper, this sample's time point label describes: recipient sample about 28 days before transplant, after cytoreduction. The sample in question was peripheral blood mononuclear cells, obtained before stem cell transplant. The source is a man between 18 and 29 years old with biphenotypic leukemia. Some clones in this sample may be carry-over from other donors' samples.

The gene calls are TRBV4-1 and TRBJ1-3; D unresolved. The CDR3 has 19 amino acids. Between the trimmed V and J ends, which lost 1 base and 4 bases, there was a span of 23 bases. The germline CDR1 and CDR2 sequences are MGHRA and YSYEKL. CDR3 loop: CASSQVWWQARESGNTIYF. The CDR3 region has the DNA TGCGCCAGCAGCCAAGTCTGGTGGCAGGCCCGCGAGTCCGGAAACACCATATATTTT.

The count of this clone is one. The chain carries TRBV27 and TRBJ1-3, with D perhaps matching TRBD1 (5 bases). With 4 bases removed from V and 2 bases from J, the gap between germline ends came to 12 bases. CDR1 and CDR2 from the germline V gene are MNHEY and SMNVEV (reference sequence). The CDR3 spans 15 residues. CDR3 DNA: TGTGCCAGCAGTTCTGGGGGTGAAACTGGAAACACCATATATTTT. It encodes CASSSGGETGNTIYF.

J is TRBJ1-1 and V is TRBV10-1; 7 bases are a match to TRBD1. This CDR3 region has 14 residues. Germline loops: CDR1 WNHNN, CDR2 SYGVQD (reference sequence). V shed 1 base, J shed 5 bases, and the junction held 4 bases outside the gene matches. CDR3 nucleotides: TGCGCCAGCAGTGAGTACAGGGGTGTAACTGAAGCTTTCTTT. This translates into CASSEYRGVTEAFF.

J is TRBJ1-5 and V is TRBV6-5; D is ambiguous. CDR3 length equals 15 residues. From germline, CDR1 is MNHEY and CDR2 SVGAGI. Trimming pared 0 bases from V and 4 bases from J, leaving 10 bases between. CDR3 DNA sequence: TGTGCCAGCAGTTACTCGAATTCCGGGAATCAGCCCCAGCATTTT. It encodes CASSYSNSGNQPQHF.

The chain uses TRBV9 and TRBJ1-1; no firm D call. Between the trimmed V and J ends, which lost 0 bases and 0 bases, there was a span of 15 bases. The CDR3 totals 17 residues. In germline, CDR1 is SGDLS, CDR2 YYNGEE. CDR3 residues: CASSVDPSTAMNTEAFF. For the CDR3, the DNA is TGTGCCAGCAGCGTAGACCCCAGCACAGCCATGAACACTGAAGCTTTCTTT.

The chain couples TRBV9 to TRBJ1-4; D unclear. The length of the CDR3 is 17 residues. With 1 base removed from V and 8 bases from J, the gap between germline ends came to 21 bases. Germline V gene data show CDR1 as SGDLS and CDR2 as YYNGEE. The CDR3 sequence: CASSVRLGVGREEKLFF. In DNA, the CDR3 is TGTGCCAGCAGCGTACGCCTCGGAGTTGGGAGAGAGGAAAAACTGTTTTTT.

This rearrangement joins TRBV15 to TRBJ2-7; 11 nucleotides line up with TRBD2. V lost 0 bases, J lost 7 bases, and 5 bases stayed unmatched. Germline V gives CDR1 LNHNV, CDR2 YYDKDF (reference sequence). The CDR3 is 15 residues long. The DNA of the CDR3 is TGTGCCACCAGCAGAGATAGCGGGGGGGCCCAAGAGCAGTACTTC. It encodes CATSRDSGGAQEQYF.

The CDR3 nucleotides read TGTGCCTGGAGTTCTGGAGGGGACTATGGCTACACCTTC. Residues: CAWSSGGDYGYTF. V gene TRBV30 combines with J gene TRBJ1-2, with D tentatively TRBD1 (5 bases). CDR1 GTSNPN and CDR2 SVGIG come from the germline V gene (reference sequence). This CDR3 contains 13 residues. V lost 2 bases, J lost 3 bases, and 10 bases lay in between.

The genes are TRBV18 and TRBJ1-1, with a weak D call TRBD1 (6 bases). The CDR3 sequence is 12 residues long. V was shortened by 3 bases and J by 5 bases, with 7 bases between the two germline ends. CDR1 is KGHSH, CDR2 LQKENI, per germline. CDR3 DNA sequence: TGTGCCAGCTCACCTACAGGGACTGAAGCTTTCTTT. This gives the protein CASSPTGTEAFF.

The chain links TRBV4-1 to TRBJ2-5; D tentatively fits TRBD1 or TRBD2 (6 bases each). Germline-derived CDR1 and CDR2 are MGHRA and YSYEKL. The CDR3 length is 15 residues. Trimming took off 4 bases at V and 4 bases at J, with 16 bases between the two ends. CDR3 DNA: TGCGCCAGCAGCCTCCTGGAGGGGGGTGGAGAGACCCAGTACTTC. It encodes CASSLLEGGGETQYF.

CDR3 bases: TGTGCCAGCGGGGGGACATTAAACCACGAGCAGTACTTC. Its translation: CASGGTLNHEQYF. V and J are TRBV6-1 and TRBJ2-7; the D call may be TRBD1 or TRBD2 (6 bases each). CDR3 length: 13 residues. V shed 8 bases and J shed 5 bases, with 16 bases lying between them. From germline, CDR1 is MNHNS and CDR2 SASEGT.

The J gene is TRBJ1-4, the V gene TRBV19, with D unclear. Germline CDR1 is LNHDA and CDR2 is SQIVND (reference sequence). There are 13 residues in the CDR3. Trimming left V 7 bases short and J 8 bases short, with 14 bases between. CDR3 sequence reads: CASKEQLREKLFF. CDR3 sequence (DNA): TGTGCCAGTAAGGAACAACTTAGGGAAAAACTGTTTTTT. The complete variable domain, with remaining parts taken from reference TRBV19 and TRBJ1-4, reads DGGITQSPKYLFRKEGQNVTLSCEQNLNHDAMYWYRQDPGQGLRLIYYSQIVNDFQKGDIAEGYSVSREKKESFPLTVTSAQKNPTAFYLCASKEQLREKLFFGSGTQLSVL.

The gene calls are TRBV5-1 and TRBJ2-1; 13 bases agree with TRBD2. CDR3 length: 16 residues. J lost 9 bases, V lost 0 bases, and 6 bases had no gene match. The germline V gene has CDR1 SGHRS and CDR2 YFSETQ. CDR3 DNA sequence: TGCGCCAGCAGCTTGGGGGGACTAGCGGGAAGTGGTGAGCAGTTCTTC. It codes for CASSLGGLAGSGEQFF.

The V gene is TRBV2, the J gene TRBJ2-5; TRBD2 agrees at 11 bases. Germline V gene lookup returns CDR1 SNHLY and CDR2 FYNNEI. CDR3 size: 15 residues. V was clipped by 2 bases and J by 5 bases; unmatched bases: 4. The CDR3 region has the DNA TGTGCCAGCAGTGAACTAGCGGGGGGAGTTGAGACCCAGTACTTC. Encoded protein: CASSELAGGVETQYF. Filled out from reference TRBV2 and TRBJ2-5, the complete variable domain reads EPEVTQTPSHQVTQMGQEVILRCVPISNHLYFYWYRQILGQKVEFLVSFYNNEISEKSEIFDDQFSVERPDGSNFTLKIRSTKLEDSAMYFCASSELAGGVETQYFGPGTRLLVL.

This chain joins TRBV7-8 and TRBJ1-5; 7 bases map to TRBD1. This CDR3 spans 18 amino acids. Germline CDR1 is SGHVS and CDR2 is FQNEAQ. Losses at the gene ends were 4 bases for V and 0 bases for J; bases not matched to a gene: 12. The CDR3 loop is CASSSPGQLSDSNQPQHF. The CDR3, as DNA: TGTGCCAGCAGCTCGCCGGGACAGCTAAGTGATAGCAATCAGCCCCAGCATTTT.